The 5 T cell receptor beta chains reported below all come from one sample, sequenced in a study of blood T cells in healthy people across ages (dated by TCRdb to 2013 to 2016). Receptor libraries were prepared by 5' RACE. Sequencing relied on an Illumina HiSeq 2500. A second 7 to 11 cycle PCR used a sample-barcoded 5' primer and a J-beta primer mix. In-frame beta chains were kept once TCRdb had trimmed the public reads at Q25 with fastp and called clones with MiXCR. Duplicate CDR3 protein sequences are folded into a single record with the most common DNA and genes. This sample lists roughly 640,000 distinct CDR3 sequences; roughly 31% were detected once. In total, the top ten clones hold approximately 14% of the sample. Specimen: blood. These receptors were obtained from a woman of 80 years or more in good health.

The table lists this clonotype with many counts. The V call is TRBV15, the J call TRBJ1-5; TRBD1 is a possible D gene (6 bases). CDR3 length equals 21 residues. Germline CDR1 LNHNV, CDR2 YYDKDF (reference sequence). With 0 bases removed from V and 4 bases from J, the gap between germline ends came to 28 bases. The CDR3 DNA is TGTGCCACCAGCAGAGATAGCGTGGAGGGGGGAGGATGGGCCCTTAATCAGCCCCAGCATTTT. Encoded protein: CATSRDSVEGGGWALNQPQHF.

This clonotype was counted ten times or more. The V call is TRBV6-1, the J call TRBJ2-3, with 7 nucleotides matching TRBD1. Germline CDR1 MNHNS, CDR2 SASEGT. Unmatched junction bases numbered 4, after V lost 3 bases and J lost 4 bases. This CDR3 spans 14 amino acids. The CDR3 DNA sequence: TGTGCCAGCAGTGAGCCCGGGACAGCAGATACGCAGTATTTT. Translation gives CASSEPGTADTQYF.

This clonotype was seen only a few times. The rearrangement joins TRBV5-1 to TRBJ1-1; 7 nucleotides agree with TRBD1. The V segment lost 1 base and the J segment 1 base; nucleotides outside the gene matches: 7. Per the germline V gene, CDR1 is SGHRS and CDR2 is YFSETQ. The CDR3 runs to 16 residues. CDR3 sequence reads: CASSLSVTGKNTEAFF. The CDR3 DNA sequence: TGCGCCAGCAGCTTGTCCGTGACAGGGAAGAACACTGAAGCTTTCTTT.

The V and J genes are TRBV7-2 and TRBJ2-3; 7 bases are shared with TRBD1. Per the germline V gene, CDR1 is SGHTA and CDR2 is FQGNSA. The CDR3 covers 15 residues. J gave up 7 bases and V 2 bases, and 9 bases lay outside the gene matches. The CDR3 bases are TGTGCCAGCAGCTTACCGAGACAGGGTAGAAATACGCAGTATTTT. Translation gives CASSLPRQGRNTQYF.

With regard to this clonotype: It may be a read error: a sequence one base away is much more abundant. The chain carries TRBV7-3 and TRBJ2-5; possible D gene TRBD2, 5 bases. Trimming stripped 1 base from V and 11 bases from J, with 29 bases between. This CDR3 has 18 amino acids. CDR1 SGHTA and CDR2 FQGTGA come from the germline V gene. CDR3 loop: CASSLNPPGRLEGNEQYF. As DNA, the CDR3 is TGTGCCAGCAGCTTAAATCCCCCCGGTAGGCTAGAGGGCAATGAGCAGTACTTC. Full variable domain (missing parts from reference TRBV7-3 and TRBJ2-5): GAGVSQTPSNKVTEKGKYVELRCDPISGHTALYWYRQSLGQGPEFLIYFQGTGAADDSGLPNDRFFAVRPEGSVSTLKIQRTERGDSAVYLCASSLNPPGRLEGNEQYFGPGTRLLVL.